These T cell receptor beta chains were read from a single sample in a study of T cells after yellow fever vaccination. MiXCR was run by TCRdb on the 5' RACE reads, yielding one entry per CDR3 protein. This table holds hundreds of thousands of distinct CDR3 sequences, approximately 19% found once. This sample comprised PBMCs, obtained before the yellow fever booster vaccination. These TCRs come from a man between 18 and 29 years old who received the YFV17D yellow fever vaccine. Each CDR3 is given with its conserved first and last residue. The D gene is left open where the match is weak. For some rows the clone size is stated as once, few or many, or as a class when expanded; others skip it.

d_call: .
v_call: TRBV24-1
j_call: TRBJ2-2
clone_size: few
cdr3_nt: TGTGCCACCCGGCCCGGGGAGCTGTTTTTT
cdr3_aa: CATRPGELFF

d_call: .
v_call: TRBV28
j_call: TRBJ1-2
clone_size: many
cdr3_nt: TGTGCCAGCACACTATCGGGGGTTGGCTACACCTTC
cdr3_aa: CASTLSGVGYTF

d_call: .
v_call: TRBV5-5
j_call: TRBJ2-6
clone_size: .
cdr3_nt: TGTGCCAGCAGCGGGACGAGGAGGGCCAACGTCCTGACTTTC
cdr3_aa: CASSGTRRANVLTF

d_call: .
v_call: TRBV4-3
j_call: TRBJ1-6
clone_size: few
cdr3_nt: TGCGCCAGCAGCCAAGGCTATAGCTCCTATAATTCACCCCTCCACTTT
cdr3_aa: CASSQGYSSYNSPLHF

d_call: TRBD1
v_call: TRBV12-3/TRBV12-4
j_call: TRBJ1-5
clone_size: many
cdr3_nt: TGTGCCAGCAGTGCACAGGGGAATCAGCCCCAGCATTTT
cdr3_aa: CASSAQGNQPQHF

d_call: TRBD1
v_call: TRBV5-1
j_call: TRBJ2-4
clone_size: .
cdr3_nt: TGCGCCAGCAGCGGGGGGACAGGTGATAACATTCAGTACTTC
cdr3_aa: CASSGGTGDNIQYF

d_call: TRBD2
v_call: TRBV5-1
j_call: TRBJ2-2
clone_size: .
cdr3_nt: TGCGCCAGCAGCTTGGACACTAGCGGGTCCACCGGGGAGCTGTTTTTT
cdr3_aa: CASSLDTSGSTGELFF

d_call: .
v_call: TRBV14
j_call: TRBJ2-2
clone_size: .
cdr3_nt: TGTGCCAGCAGCTACAAAAATCAGGGGCCCTCAGGCCTCAACGTGGCCGGGGAGCTGTTTTTT
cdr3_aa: CASSYKNQGPSGLNVAGELFF

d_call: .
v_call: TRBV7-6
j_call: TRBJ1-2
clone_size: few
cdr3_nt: TGTGCCAGCAGCCTCAGTCGAGCCACCTATGGCTACACCTTC
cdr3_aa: CASSLSRATYGYTF

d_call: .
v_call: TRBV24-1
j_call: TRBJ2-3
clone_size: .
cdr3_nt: TGTGCCACCAGTGACGCGTCCACAGATACGCAGTATTTT
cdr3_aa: CATSDASTDTQYF

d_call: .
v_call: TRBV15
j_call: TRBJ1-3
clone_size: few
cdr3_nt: TGTGCCACCAGCCGCCCTTTCTCTGGAAACACCATATATTTT
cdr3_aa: CATSRPFSGNTIYF

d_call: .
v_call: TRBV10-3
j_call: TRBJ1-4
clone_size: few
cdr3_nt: TGTGCCACCAAGACTGGGGGTGCAACTAATGAAAAACTGTTTTTT
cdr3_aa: CATKTGGATNEKLFF

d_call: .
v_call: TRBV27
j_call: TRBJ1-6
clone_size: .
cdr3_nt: TGTGCCAGCAGTTTCCGGGAACTTAATTCACCCCTCCACTTT
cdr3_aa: CASSFRELNSPLHF

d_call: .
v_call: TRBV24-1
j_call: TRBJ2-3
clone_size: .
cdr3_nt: TGTGAGGAGTCAGGCACAGATACGCAGTATTTT
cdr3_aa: CEESGTDTQYF

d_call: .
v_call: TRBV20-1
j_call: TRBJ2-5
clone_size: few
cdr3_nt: TGCAGTGCTACCCGGGGCGGGGTAGGAGAGACCCAGTACTTC
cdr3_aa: CSATRGGVGETQYF

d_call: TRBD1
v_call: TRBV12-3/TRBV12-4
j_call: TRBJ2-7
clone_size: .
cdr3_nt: TGTGCCAGCAGTTTTCCGGGACAGGGGACCTACGAGCAGTACTTC
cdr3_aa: CASSFPGQGTYEQYF

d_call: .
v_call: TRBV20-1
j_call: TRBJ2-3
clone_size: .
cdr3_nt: TGCAGTGCTAGAGACCCCGGGGGTAGTGATACGCAGTATTTT
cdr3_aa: CSARDPGGSDTQYF

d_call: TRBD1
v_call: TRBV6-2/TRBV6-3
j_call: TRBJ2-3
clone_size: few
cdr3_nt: TGTGCCAGCGCGGACAGGATGGCCGATACGCAGTATTTT
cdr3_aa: CASADRMADTQYF

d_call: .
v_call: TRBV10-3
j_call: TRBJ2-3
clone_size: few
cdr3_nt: TGTGCCATCAGCCCTCCGGGAGACGAGAAAGATACGCAGTATTTT
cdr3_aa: CAISPPGDEKDTQYF

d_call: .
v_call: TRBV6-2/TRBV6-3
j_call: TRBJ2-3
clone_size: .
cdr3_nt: TGTGCCACCGGGATGTCAGATACGCAGTATTTT
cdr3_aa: CATGMSDTQYF

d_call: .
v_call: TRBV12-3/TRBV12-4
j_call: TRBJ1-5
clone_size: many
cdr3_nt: TGTGCCAGCAGCCTCGACAGGAGCAATCAGCCCCAGCATTTT
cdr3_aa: CASSLDRSNQPQHF

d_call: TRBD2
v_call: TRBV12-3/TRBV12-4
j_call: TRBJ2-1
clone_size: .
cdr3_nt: TGTGCCAGCAGTTCACCCAAGGCTAGCGGGGGCTCCTACAATGAGCAGTTCTTC
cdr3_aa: CASSSPKASGGSYNEQFF

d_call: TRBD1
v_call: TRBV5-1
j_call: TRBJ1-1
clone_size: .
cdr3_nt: TGCGCCAGCAGCTCGTTCGACAGGGGAGGGGCTTTCTTT
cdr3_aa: CASSSFDRGGAFF